The 3 T cell receptor beta chains in this list originate from one sample, sequenced in a study of cytomegalovirus exposure and HLA in healthy donors. In the PCR, 60 Vbeta and 13 Jbeta primers were used. The table came from immunoSEQ multiplex PCR; TCRdb's copy has only in-frame clones and leaves some out. The data contain 200,000 to 250,000 clones, approximately 82% of them seen just once; the ten biggest clones take up about 0.58%. The sequenced sample consisted of PBMCs. The receptors come from a woman aged 40 to 49 in good health and CMV-seronegative.

This clone was detected only a few times. The chain employs TRBV10-3 and TRBJ1-3; 8 nucleotides line up with TRBD1. CDR3 length equals 14 residues. With V trimmed by 6 bases and J by 4 bases, 5 bases remained unmatched. Germline V CDR1 and CDR2: ENHRY, SYGVKD. The CDR3 coding sequence is TGTGCCATCAGCTTGGACAGGGAGGGAAACACCATATATTTT. Its translation: CAISLDREGNTIYF.

J is TRBJ1-1 and V is TRBV28; 7 positions agree with TRBD1. The V and J ends lost 5 bases and 0 bases, in that order; junction bases with no gene match: 3. Germline lookup yields CDR1 MDHEN and CDR2 SYDVKM. The CDR3 has 14 amino acids. CDR3 nucleotide sequence: TGTGCCAGCAGTGTGACAGGGTTGAACACTGAAGCTTTCTTT. It codes for CASSVTGLNTEAFF.

The chain uses TRBV10-1 and TRBJ1-2; 10 bases fit TRBD1. Trimming cost V 7 bases and J 3 bases; bases outside gene matches: 8. The CDR3 runs 15 residues. Germline assignment: CDR1 WNHNN and CDR2 SYGVQD (reference sequence). The CDR3 reads CASIRGQGVHYGYTF. The CDR3 DNA is TGCGCCAGCATCCGAGGACAGGGGGTACACTATGGCTACACCTTC.